This section outlines one TCR beta chain sequence together with its context. The source of the sample is a study of cytomegalovirus exposure and HLA in healthy donors. Germline V lookup: CDR1 MNHNY, CDR2 SVGAGI (reference sequence). Trimming left V 2 bases short and J 8 bases short, with 15 bases between. The CDR3 covers 14 residues. Data came from immunoSEQ multiplex PCR; TCRdb stores just in-frame clones and leaves some out. This sample has approximately 280,000 clones; roughly 88% occur once, and the top ten carry over 0.7%. This TCR derives from a woman aged 18 to 35 in good health and CMV-seronegative. The sequenced material came from PBMCs. V gene TRBV6-6 combines with J gene TRBJ1-2; D is unclear. The CDR3 DNA follows: TGTGCCAGCAGTTACCCCGGACTATCCGACGGCTACACCTTC. Its translation is CASSYPGLSDGYTF.